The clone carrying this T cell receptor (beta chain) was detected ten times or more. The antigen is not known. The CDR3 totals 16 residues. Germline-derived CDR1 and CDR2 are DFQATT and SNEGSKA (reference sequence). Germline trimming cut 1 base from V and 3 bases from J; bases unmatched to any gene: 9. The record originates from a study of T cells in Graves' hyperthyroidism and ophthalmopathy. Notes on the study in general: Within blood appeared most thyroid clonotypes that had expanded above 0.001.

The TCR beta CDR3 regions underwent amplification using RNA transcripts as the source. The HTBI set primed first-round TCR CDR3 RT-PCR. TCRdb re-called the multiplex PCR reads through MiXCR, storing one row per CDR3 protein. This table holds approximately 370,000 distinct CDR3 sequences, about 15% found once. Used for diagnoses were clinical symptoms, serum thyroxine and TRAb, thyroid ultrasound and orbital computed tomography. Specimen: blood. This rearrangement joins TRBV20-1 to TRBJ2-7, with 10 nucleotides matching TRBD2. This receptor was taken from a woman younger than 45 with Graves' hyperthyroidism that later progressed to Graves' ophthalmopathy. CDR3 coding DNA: TGCAGTGCTAGAGCTATAGGACTAGCGGAGTTCTACGAGCAGTACTTC. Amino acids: CSARAIGLAEFYEQYF.